One and the same sample provided the 17 T cell receptor beta chains below, sequenced in a study of blood T cell repertoires in COVID-19. The data were produced by immunoSEQ multiplex PCR, yet TCRdb's version contains in-frame clones alone and is incomplete. The sample records some 380,000 clones, 90% being singletons. The sequencing input was peripheral blood. These receptors were obtained from a man aged 18 to 35 with active or convalescent COVID-19.

The V gene is TRBV5-1, the J gene TRBJ1-5; TRBD1 matches 7 bases. Germline V lookup: CDR1 SGHRS, CDR2 YFSETQ. J was trimmed by 3 bases and V by 4 bases; bases with no gene match: 4. This CDR3 comprises 14 residues. The CDR3 DNA is TGCGCCAGCAGCCCGGGACAGAACAATCAGCCCCAGCATTTT. Translation gives CASSPGQNNQPQHF.

V is TRBV6-6 and J is TRBJ1-3, with D hard to call. This CDR3 contains 16 residues. Germline CDR1 is MNHNY and CDR2 is SVGAGI (reference sequence). V gave up 0 bases and J gave up 0 bases, with 9 bases separating them. The CDR3 DNA sequence: TGTGCCAGCAGTTACTCGGCCAGTCCCTCTGGAAACACCATATATTTT. Translation: CASSYSASPSGNTIYF.

V and J are TRBV19 and TRBJ2-7; no clear D gene. The V end lost 3 bases, the J end lost 0 bases, and 21 bases lay between the germline ends. This CDR3 has 18 residues. Germline V gives CDR1 LNHDA, CDR2 SQIVND (reference sequence). For the CDR3, the DNA is TGTGCCAGTAGTATCAGCGTGAGGCGGAAAAATAGCTCCTACGAGCAGTACTTC. Protein: CASSISVRRKNSSYEQYF. Filled out from reference TRBV19 and TRBJ2-7, the complete variable domain reads DGGITQSPKYLFRKEGQNVTLSCEQNLNHDAMYWYRQDPGQGLRLIYYSQIVNDFQKGDIAEGYSVSREKKESFPLTVTSAQKNPTAFYLCASSISVRRKNSSYEQYFGPGTRLTVT.

V usage is TRBV28 and J usage is TRBJ1-5; the D gene is possibly TRBD1 (5 bases). From germline, CDR1 is MDHEN and CDR2 SYDVKM. V lost 3 bases, J lost 2 bases, and 11 bases lay in between. This CDR3 is 15 amino acids long. The CDR3 spells CASSFSGEGNQPQHF. The CDR3 DNA follows: TGTGCCAGCAGTTTCTCGGGGGAAGGCAATCAGCCCCAGCATTTT.

On this clone itself: The sample carries other DNA sequences with the same CDR3. The V call is TRBV28, the J call TRBJ1-3, with TRBD1 identical over 7 bases. The CDR3 length is 14 residues. With 8 bases clipped from V and 0 bases from J, the junction kept 4 bases outside the gene matches. From germline, CDR1 is MDHEN and CDR2 SYDVKM. The CDR3, as DNA: TGTGCCAGCCGGACAGGAGTCTCTGGAAACACCATATATTTT. Translation: CASRTGVSGNTIYF.

The CDR3 region has the DNA TGTGCCAGTAGTATCGGGGGAGAAAGCAATCAGCCCCAGCATTTT. Translated: CASSIGGESNQPQHF. This rearrangement joins TRBV19 to TRBJ1-5; D might be TRBD1 (5 bases). CDR3 length equals 15 residues. The V gene lost 3 bases and the J gene lost 1 base, with 10 bases spanning the gap. Germline-derived CDR1 and CDR2 are LNHDA and SQIVND (reference sequence).

The chain carries TRBV9 and TRBJ1-6, with 8 bases that match TRBD1. V dropped 3 bases and J dropped 7; count of bases not matched to a gene: 6. Germline V gene data show CDR1 as SGDLS and CDR2 as YYNGEE. The length of the CDR3 is 15 residues. The CDR3: CASSANRGNNSPLHF. DNA for the CDR3: TGTGCCAGCAGCGCGAACAGGGGGAACAATTCACCCCTCCACTTT.

V usage is TRBV7-9 and J usage is TRBJ1-6; tentatively, D is TRBD1 (5 bases). Germline lookup yields CDR1 SEHNR and CDR2 FQNEAQ (reference sequence). This CDR3 comprises 14 residues. Deletions cut 6 bases from V and 7 bases from J, with 13 bases between. The CDR3 DNA reads TGTGCCAGCAGGGTAGACAGAACCAATTCACCCCTCCACTTT. This encodes CASRVDRTNSPLHF.

The V gene is TRBV7-2, the J gene TRBJ1-4; no clear D gene. Germline CDR1 reads SGHTA; CDR2 reads FQGNSA. V was pared by 3 bases and J by 0 bases, with 5 bases between. The CDR3 has 14 residues. The CDR3 DNA sequence: TGTGCCAGCAGCTTCAAAACAACTAATGAAAAACTGTTTTTT. Translation gives CASSFKTTNEKLFF.

The rearrangement links TRBV12-2 to TRBJ2-2; the D call in the table, TRBD2, was not verified against the DNA. TRBV12-2 represents a pseudogene. The CDR3 spans 16 residues. The CDR3 spells CASRLAPLAGEGELFF. DNA for the CDR3: TGTGCAAGTCGCTTAGCGCCTCTAGCGGGGGAGGGGGAGCTGTTTTTT.

The rearrangement joins TRBV20-1 to TRBJ2-5, with TRBD2 matching over 8 bases. This CDR3 comprises 15 residues. Germline V gene sequence: CDR1 DFQATT, CDR2 SNEGSKA (reference sequence). V shed 3 bases and J 1 base; nucleotides not matched to a gene: 7. CDR3: CSASSSGGFQETQYF. In nucleotides, the CDR3 is TGCAGTGCTAGTTCCAGCGGGGGTTTCCAAGAGACCCAGTACTTC.

This CDR3 is CASSLTSRNTIYF. Written as DNA, the CDR3 is TGTGCCAGCAGTTTAACTAGTAGAAACACCATATATTTT. The J gene is TRBJ1-3, the V gene TRBV27; no clear D gene. Germline assignment: CDR1 MNHEY and CDR2 SMNVEV (reference sequence). The CDR3 is made up of 13 amino acids. V lost 2 bases to trimming and J lost 5 bases, with 7 bases between them.

The V and J genes are TRBV11-2 and TRBJ2-1; D is perhaps TRBD1 (5 bases). The V end lost 5 bases, the J end lost 3 bases, and 17 bases lay between the germline ends. Germline CDR1 and CDR2: SGHAT and FQNNGV. The CDR3 is 16 residues long. Here the CDR3 reads CASSPQRRQNYNEQFF. CDR3 coding DNA: TGTGCCAGCAGCCCGCAGAGGAGACAGAACTACAATGAGCAGTTCTTC.

This clone was picked up one time. The genes are TRBV6-5 and TRBJ2-3, with D perhaps matching TRBD2 (7 bases). CDR3 length: 14 amino acids. Germline V CDR1 and CDR2: MNHEY, SVGAGI. Trimming took off 7 bases at V and 1 base at J, with 12 bases between the two ends. CDR3 coding DNA: TGTGCCAGCAAGAGGGGGGGAGGCACAGATACGCAGTATTTT. This codes for CASKRGGGTDTQYF.

About this clone: Other DNA sequences in this specimen translate into the identical CDR3. The V gene is TRBV28, the J gene TRBJ2-1, with no clear D. Trimming pared 5 bases from V and 0 bases from J, leaving 14 bases between. Per germline, CDR1 MDHEN and CDR2 SYDVKM. There are 16 residues in the CDR3. The CDR3 bases are TGTGCCAGCAGTACGCAGACGTCTAGCTCCTACAATGAGCAGTTCTTC. This sequence encodes CASSTQTSSSYNEQFF.

In its sample, this clone was seen a few times. The V call is TRBV7-6, the J call TRBJ2-2; 10 nucleotides agree with TRBD1. V dropped 6 bases and J dropped 2; count of bases not matched to a gene: 3. The CDR3 spans 15 residues. CDR1 and CDR2 from the germline V gene are SGHVS and FNYEAQ. CDR3 in DNA: TGTGCCAGCAGAGGGACAGGGGTTAACACCGGGGAGCTGTTTTTT. Translating gives CASRGTGVNTGELFF.

This clone has just one count. The chain uses TRBV7-9 and TRBJ2-2; 10 bases align to TRBD2. Trimming removed 3 bases from V and 2 bases from J; junction bases left unmatched: 9. There are 18 residues in the CDR3. The V gene's germline CDR1 is SEHNR and CDR2 FQNEAQ (reference sequence). CDR3 in amino acids: CASSFGLAGAINTGELFF. The CDR3, as DNA: TGTGCCAGCAGCTTCGGGCTAGCGGGGGCTATTAACACCGGGGAGCTGTTTTTT.